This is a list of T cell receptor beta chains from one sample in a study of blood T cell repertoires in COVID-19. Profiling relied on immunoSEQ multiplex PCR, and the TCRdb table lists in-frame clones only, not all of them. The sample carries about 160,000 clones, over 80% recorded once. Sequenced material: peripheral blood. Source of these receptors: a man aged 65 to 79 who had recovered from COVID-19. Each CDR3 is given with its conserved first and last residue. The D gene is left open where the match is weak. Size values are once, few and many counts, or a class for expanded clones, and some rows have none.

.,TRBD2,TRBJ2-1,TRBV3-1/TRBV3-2,TGTGCCAGCAGCCAGTACTTACTAGCGGGAGGAAAGAATGAGCAGTTCTTC,CASSQYLLAGGKNEQFF
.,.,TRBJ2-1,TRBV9,TGTGCCAGCAGCGTAGCCGGCTACAATGAGCAGTTCTTC,CASSVAGYNEQFF
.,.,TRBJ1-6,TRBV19,TGTGCCAGTAGTATTACAGGGTGGTCACCCCTCCACTTT,CASSITGWSPLHF
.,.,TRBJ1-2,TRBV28,TGTGCCAGCAGTTCGGGGTATGGCTACACCTTC,CASSSGYGYTF
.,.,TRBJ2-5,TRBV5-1,TGCGCCAGCAGCAGGGGACGGGGGAAACAAGAGACCCAGTACTTC,CASSRGRGKQETQYF
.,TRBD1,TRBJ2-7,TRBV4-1,TGCGCCAGCAGCCAAGGCGACAGGGGACCCTACGAGCAGTACTTC,CASSQGDRGPYEQYF
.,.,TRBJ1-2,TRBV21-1,TGTGCCAGCAGCAGACCATCTTTACAGGGGGCGCGCGGCTACACCTTC,CASSRPSLQGARGYTF
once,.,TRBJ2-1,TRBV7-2,TGTGCCAGCAGCTCTCTCTACAATGAGCAGTTCTTC,CASSSLYNEQFF
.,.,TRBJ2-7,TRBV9,TGTGCCAGCAGCGTAGATGCGACAGGGAGGTACGAGCAGTACTTC,CASSVDATGRYEQYF
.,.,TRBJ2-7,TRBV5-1,TGCGCCAGCAGGCGGGACGGACTCTACTACGAGCAGTACTTC,CASRRDGLYYEQYF
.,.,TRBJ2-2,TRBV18,TGTGCCAGCTCACTCACAGGGTCCGGCACCGGGGAGCTGTTTTTT,CASSLTGSGTGELFF
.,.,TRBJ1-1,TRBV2,TGTGCCAGCAAACGGACGGGGGGGAACACTGAAGCTTTCTTT,CASKRTGGNTEAFF
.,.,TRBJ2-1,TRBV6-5,TGTGCCAGCAAGGCGGGGTTTGAGCAGTTCTTC,CASKAGFEQFF
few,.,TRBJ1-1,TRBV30,TGTGCCAGCAGACAGAGGAACACTGAAGCTTTCTTT,CASRQRNTEAFF
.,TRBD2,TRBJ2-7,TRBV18,TGTGCCAGCTCACCACGGGTTAGCGGGAGTTACGAGCAGTACTTC,CASSPRVSGSYEQYF
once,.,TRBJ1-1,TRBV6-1,TGTGCCAGCAGTGAAAATCGGGGGGGCACTGAAGCTTTCTTT,CASSENRGGTEAFF
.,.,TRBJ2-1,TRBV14,TGTGCCAGCAGCACAACTAGACAACTGTTCTTC,CASSTTRQLFF
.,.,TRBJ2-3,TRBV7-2,TGTGCCAGCAGGCGGATCACAGATACGCAGTATTTT,CASRRITDTQYF
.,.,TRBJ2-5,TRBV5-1,TGCGCCAGCAGCTTGCAAGTAGGGAGACAAGAGACCCAGTACTTC,CASSLQVGRQETQYF
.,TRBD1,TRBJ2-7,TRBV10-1,TGCGCCAGCAGCCCGGGACAGGCTATCTACGAGCAGTACTTC,CASSPGQAIYEQYF
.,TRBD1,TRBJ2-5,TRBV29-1,TGCAGCGTTCGCAGGGGGCTTCAAGAGACCCAGTACTTC,CSVRRGLQETQYF
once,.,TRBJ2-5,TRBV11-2,TGTGCCAGCAGCTTAAACAACGGGGAGACCCAGTACTTC,CASSLNNGETQYF
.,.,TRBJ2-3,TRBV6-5,TGTGCCAGCAGTTACTCAGAACTAGGAACAGATACGCAGTATTTT,CASSYSELGTDTQYF
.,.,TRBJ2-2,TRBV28,TGTGCCAGCAGTTCCGGAGCGAACACCGGGGAGCTGTTTTTT,CASSSGANTGELFF
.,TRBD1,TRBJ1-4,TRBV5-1,TGCGCCAGCAGCAGCGGGACAGGGGTCCTTTCTTCAACTAATGAAAAACTGTTTTTT,CASSSGTGVLSSTNEKLFF
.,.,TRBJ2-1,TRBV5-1,TGCGCCAGCAGACCTGACAGTCACAATGAGCAGTTCTTC,CASRPDSHNEQFF
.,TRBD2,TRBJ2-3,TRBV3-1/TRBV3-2,TGTGCCAGCAGAAACAGCGGGAGCCGCACAGATACGCAGTATTTT,CASRNSGSRTDTQYF
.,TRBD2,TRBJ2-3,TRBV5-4,TGTGCCAGCAGCTTGTTCGGCGGGAGGGACACAGATACGCAGTATTTT,CASSLFGGRDTDTQYF
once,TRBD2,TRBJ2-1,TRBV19,TGTGCCAGTAGTATGAGCGGGAGTGGTAATGAGCAGTTCTTC,CASSMSGSGNEQFF
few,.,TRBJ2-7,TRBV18,TGTGCCAGCTCACCCCAAGCAAACCCCGTAACCGAGCAGTACTTC,CASSPQANPVTEQYF
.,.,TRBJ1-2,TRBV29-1,TGCAGCGTAAGTCAGGGGTCAGCTAACTATGGCTACACCTTC,CSVSQGSANYGYTF
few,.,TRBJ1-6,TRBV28,TGTGCCAGCAGTACTCCGGGACACGGGTGGTTTTCACCCCTCCACTTT,CASSTPGHGWFSPLHF
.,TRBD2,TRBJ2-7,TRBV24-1,TGTGCCGGGGACTATTTAAGCTCCTACGAGCAGTACTTC,CAGDYLSSYEQYF
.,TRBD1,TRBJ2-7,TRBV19,TGTGCCAGTAGTACAACGGGACAGCCGAGCTCCTACGAGCAGTACTTC,CASSTTGQPSSYEQYF
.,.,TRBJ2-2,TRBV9,TGTGCCAGCAGCGTGACTCTGGTCGGGGAGCTGTTTTTT,CASSVTLVGELFF
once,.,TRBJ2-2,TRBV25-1,TGTGCCAGCAGCAAACAGGGAGGGAGCGGGGAGCTGTTTTTT,CASSKQGGSGELFF
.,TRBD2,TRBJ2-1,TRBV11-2,TGTGCCAGCAGCCAGGGGGGACTAGCGGGGAACAATGAGCAGTTCTTC,CASSQGGLAGNNEQFF
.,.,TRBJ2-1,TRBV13,TGTGCCAGCAGACGTAGCCTCGACAGAGCCGCAATGTACAATGAGCAGTTCTTC,CASRRSLDRAAMYNEQFF
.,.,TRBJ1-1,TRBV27,TGTGCCAGCAGTTTAGGACGGGGCACTGAAGCTTTCTTT,CASSLGRGTEAFF
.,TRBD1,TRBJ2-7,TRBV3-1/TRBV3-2,TGTGCCAGCAGTCCAGGGGGCGGGGAGCAGTACTTC,CASSPGGGEQYF
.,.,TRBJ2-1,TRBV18,TGTGCCAGCTCACCCTTTGTTGGGAGCGTCTACAATGAGCAGTTCTTC,CASSPFVGSVYNEQFF
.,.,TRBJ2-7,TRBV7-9,TGTGCCAGCAGTTGGCAGCGGGCTGACTACGAGCAGTACTTC,CASSWQRADYEQYF
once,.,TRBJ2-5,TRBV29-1,TGCAGCGCCCGACCGACAGCCCAAGAGACCCAGTACTTC,CSARPTAQETQYF
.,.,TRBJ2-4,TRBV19,TGTGCCAGTAGTACGGGGGACCTAATAGCCAAAAACATTCAGTACTTC,CASSTGDLIAKNIQYF
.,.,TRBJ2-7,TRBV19,TGTGCCAGTAGTGAGCGTAGGAGCTCCTACGAGCAGTACTTC,CASSERRSSYEQYF
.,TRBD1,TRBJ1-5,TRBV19,TGTGCCAGTAATCTAATCCCCCCAGACAGGGGGCTTGGCAATCAGCCCCAGCATTTT,CASNLIPPDRGLGNQPQHF
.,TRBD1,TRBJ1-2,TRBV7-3,TGTGCCAGCAGCCTTCATCCGACAGGGGACTATGGCTACACCTTC,CASSLHPTGDYGYTF
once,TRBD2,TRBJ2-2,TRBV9,TGTGCCAGCAGCGCCTCGGGACTAGCGGGAGTTCGTAGCACCGGGGAGCTGTTTTTT,CASSASGLAGVRSTGELFF